The rows below give T cell receptor beta chains drawn from one sample of a study of T-cell memory formation after mild COVID-19. In TCRdb, the 5' RACE reads were re-called with MiXCR into one record per CDR3 protein. The sample has fewer than 450,000 distinct CDR3 sequences; 24% are singletons. The sequenced sample was PBMCs or a T cell subset sorted from them (not recorded which). The receptors were gathered from an adult woman who had mild COVID-19 (a few samples of this study predate the infection). Cell type and time point are not known. Each CDR3 is given with its conserved first and last residue. Size is stated for part of the rows, as once, few or many counts, or as a class when the clone is expanded.

V: TRBV5-5
size: NA
CDR3: CASSASGASYEQYF

V: TRBV27
size: once
CDR3: CASSLPEVGGLVVYGYTF

V: TRBV7-2
size: few
CDR3: CASSLDGEWSTEAFF

V: TRBV12-3/TRBV12-4
size: once
CDR3: CASSKRELSTDTQYF

V: TRBV2
size: many
CDR3: CASIVSGPLQGQFF

V: TRBV6-2/TRBV6-3
size: NA
CDR3: CASKPSGQTKNIQYF

V: TRBV21-1
size: NA
CDR3: CASSKRTGSLSTDTQYF

V: TRBV9
size: NA
CDR3: CASSVSGGITETQYF

V: TRBV10-3
size: NA
CDR3: CAISEGYTDTQYF

V: TRBV2
size: NA
CDR3: CASCAGQMNTEAFF

V: TRBV24-1
size: few
CDR3: CATRDREGEKLFF

V: TRBV7-9
size: few
CDR3: CASSSPLGGEETQYF

V: TRBV12-3/TRBV12-4
size: NA
CDR3: CASSYGGSRNEQFF

V: TRBV9
size: NA
CDR3: CASSVGGGDTDTQYF

V: TRBV7-9
size: NA
CDR3: CASSLTGLDTQYF

V: TRBV7-3
size: once
CDR3: CASSLIPRLAGTTGELFF

V: TRBV5-1
size: few
CDR3: CASSAANTGELFF

V: TRBV6-1
size: NA
CDR3: CASSHSRINSPLHF

V: TRBV5-1
size: few
CDR3: CASGLAGTSEQFF

V: TRBV7-2
size: NA
CDR3: CASSLATLNTEAFF

V: TRBV5-1
size: few
CDR3: CASSLEVASGTQYF

V: TRBV25-1
size: NA
CDR3: CASSAVDPLETQYF

V: TRBV7-3
size: NA
CDR3: CASSFPPQRGYTF

V: TRBV5-1
size: few
CDR3: CASSPSAGTEAFF

V: TRBV20-1
size: many
CDR3: CSASVLRAKNIQYF

V: TRBV29-1
size: NA
CDR3: CSALGTAYGYTF

V: TRBV19
size: NA
CDR3: CASSMVTSDEQYF

V: TRBV18
size: few
CDR3: CASSPKFRDRATDTQYF

V: TRBV3-1
size: NA
CDR3: CASSHLQGTEAFF

V: TRBV6-5
size: few
CDR3: CASTHLAGGKNIQYF

V: TRBV4-2
size: NA
CDR3: CASSQRLAGGPGQETQYF

V: TRBV11-2
size: many
CDR3: CASSSLTGSSYNEQFF

V: TRBV20-1
size: few
CDR3: CSARRRGLSEAFF

V: TRBV15
size: NA
CDR3: CATSSLREITYEQYF

V: TRBV2
size: few
CDR3: CASSETGGSGNTIYF

V: TRBV14
size: NA
CDR3: CASSPPTGSRFYGYTF

V: TRBV6-6
size: NA
CDR3: CASSYPGRYQPQHF